This T cell receptor beta chain emerged from a study of T cell changes during pregnancy in multiple sclerosis. Here immunoSEQ multiplex PCR was the method, and the copy in TCRdb shows in-frame clones only, minus some. Here the sample spans about 40,000 clones, 90% to 95% being singletons. The source material was peripheral blood, sampled before pregnancy. This clonotype was sampled from a female donor with multiple sclerosis, enrolled in a pregnancy study.

The CDR3 DNA reads TGCGCCAGCAGCTTGCCCGGCAATGAGCAGTTCTTC. Translation gives CASSLPGNEQFF. The V call is TRBV5-1, the J call TRBJ2-1; D not certain. Germline loops: CDR1 SGHRS, CDR2 YFSETQ. The V gene lost 1 base and the J gene lost 6 bases, with 5 bases spanning the gap. CDR3 length equals 12 residues.